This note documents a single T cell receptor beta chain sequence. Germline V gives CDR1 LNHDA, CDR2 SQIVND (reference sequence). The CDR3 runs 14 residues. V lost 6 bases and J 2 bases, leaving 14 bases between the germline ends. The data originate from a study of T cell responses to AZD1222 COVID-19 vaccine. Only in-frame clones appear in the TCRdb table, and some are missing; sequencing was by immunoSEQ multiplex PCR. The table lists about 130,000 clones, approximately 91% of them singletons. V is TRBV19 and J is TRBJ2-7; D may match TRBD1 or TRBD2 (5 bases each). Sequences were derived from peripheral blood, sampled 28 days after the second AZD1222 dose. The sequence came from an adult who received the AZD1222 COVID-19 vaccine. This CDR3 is CASRLRDGTYEQYF. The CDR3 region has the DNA TGTGCCAGTAGGCTACGGGACGGGACCTACGAGCAGTACTTC.